These 4 T cell receptor beta chains came from one sample sequenced in a study of blood T cell repertoires in COVID-19. Some clones are missing from TCRdb's copy, which holds only in-frame ones; the method was immunoSEQ multiplex PCR. The sample records around 200,000 clones, roughly nine tenths being singletons. Sequenced material: PBMCs or T cells enriched from blood (not recorded which). The receptors were gathered from a woman aged 40 to 50 with acute COVID-19.

V usage is TRBV5-1 and J usage is TRBJ1-3; D may be TRBD1 (6 bases). V lost 0 bases to trimming and J lost 2 bases, with 6 bases between them. The CDR3 contains 14 residues. Germline V gives CDR1 SGHRS, CDR2 YFSETQ. CDR3 in DNA: TGCGCCAGCAGCTTGGGGGGGCCTGGAAACACCATATATTTT. Its protein product is CASSLGGPGNTIYF.

The CDR3 reads CASSSQNSPLHF. In DNA form, the CDR3 reads TGTGCCAGCAGCTCGCAGAATTCACCCCTCCACTTT. V gene TRBV7-9 combines with J gene TRBJ1-6; D not certain. The V gene's germline CDR1 is SEHNR and CDR2 FQNEAQ (reference sequence). The CDR3 covers 12 residues. The V gene lost 4 bases and the J gene lost 7 bases, with 5 bases spanning the gap.

V usage is TRBV18 and J usage is TRBJ1-6; maybe TRBD1 (6 bases). Germline CDR1 is KGHSH and CDR2 is LQKENI. The CDR3 extends over 15 amino acids. The V and J ends lost 5 bases and 3 bases respectively, with 11 bases between them. CDR3 region: CASSIQGNYNSPLHF. For the CDR3, the DNA is TGTGCCAGCTCAATTCAGGGGAACTATAATTCACCCCTCCACTTT.

The chain carries TRBV28 and TRBJ1-4; no reliable D call. The V gene's germline CDR1 is MDHEN and CDR2 SYDVKM. This CDR3 spans 16 amino acids. Trimming took off 4 bases at V and 2 bases at J, with 14 bases between the two ends. This CDR3 reads CASSYQAGRTNEKLFF. For the CDR3, the DNA is TGTGCCAGCAGTTATCAGGCGGGAAGGACTAATGAAAAACTGTTTTTT.